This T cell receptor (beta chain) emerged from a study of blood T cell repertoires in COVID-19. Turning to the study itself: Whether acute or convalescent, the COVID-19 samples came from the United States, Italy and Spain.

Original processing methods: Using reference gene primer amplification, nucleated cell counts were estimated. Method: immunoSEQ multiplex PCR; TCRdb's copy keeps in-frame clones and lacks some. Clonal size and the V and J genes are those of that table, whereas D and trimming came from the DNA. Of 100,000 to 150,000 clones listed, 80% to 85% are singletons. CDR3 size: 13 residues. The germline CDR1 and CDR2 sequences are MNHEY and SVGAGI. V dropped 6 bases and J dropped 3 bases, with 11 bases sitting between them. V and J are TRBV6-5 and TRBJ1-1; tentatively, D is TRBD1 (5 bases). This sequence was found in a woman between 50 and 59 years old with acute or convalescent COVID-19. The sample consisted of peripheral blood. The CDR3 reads CASSDVQDTEAFF. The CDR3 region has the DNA TGTGCCAGCAGCGACGTACAGGACACTGAAGCTTTCTTT.